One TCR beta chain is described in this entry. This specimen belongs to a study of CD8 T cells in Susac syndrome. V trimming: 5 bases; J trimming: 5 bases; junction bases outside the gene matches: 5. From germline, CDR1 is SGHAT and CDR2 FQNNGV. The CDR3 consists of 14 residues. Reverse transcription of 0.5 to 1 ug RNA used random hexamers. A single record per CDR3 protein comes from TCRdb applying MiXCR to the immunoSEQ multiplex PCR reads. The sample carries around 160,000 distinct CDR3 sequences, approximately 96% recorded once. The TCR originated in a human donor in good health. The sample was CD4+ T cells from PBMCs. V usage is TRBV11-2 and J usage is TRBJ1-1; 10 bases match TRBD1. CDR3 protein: CASSVWTGGTEAFF. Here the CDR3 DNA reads TGTGCCAGCAGCGTGTGGACAGGGGGAACTGAAGCTTTCTTT.